The subject of this entry is one TCR beta chain. The antigen remains unidentified. Over chemoradiotherapy, repertoires were sampled more than once. These data belong to a study of chemoradiotherapy in HPV16-positive cancers. General observations from the study: During treatment, candidate HPV-specific clones and E7-related motifs expanded in tumor.

The method was immunoSEQ multiplex PCR; TCRdb's version includes in-frame clones alone and lacks a portion of them. The sample consists of some 2,800 clones, about 90% of them appearing once. The V segment lost 5 bases and the J segment 1 base; nucleotides outside the gene matches: 6. The germline gives CDR1 SGHKS, CDR2 YYEKEE (reference sequence). The CDR3 consists of 15 residues. The rearrangement joins TRBV5-5 to TRBJ1-1, with 9 bases that match TRBD1. The sample was tumor tissue, taken from a patient who underwent chemoradiotherapy. This receptor was identified in a human donor with HPV-associated anogenital cancer. CDR3 DNA sequence: TGTGCCAGCAGTATAACGGACAGGGGGAACACTGAAGCTTTCTTT. It is translated as CASSITDRGNTEAFF.